This TCR beta chain stems from a study of metastatic and nonmetastatic thyroid tumors. TCRdb re-called clones via MiXCR from the PCR reads. The sample holds fewer than 15,000 clones, approximately 23% seen once. In its sample, this clone was seen a few times. At one of its ends the junction is not consistent with the germline gene, which may arise from a read error. Not a single patient had been given any form of treatment at any point before undergoing thyroid surgery. CDR1 and CDR2 (germline): MDHEN, SYDVKM. The CDR3 totals 16 residues. This sequence joins TRBV28 and TRBJ1-2; 7 bases line up with TRBD1. This sequence was found in a female donor with papillary thyroid cancer or a benign thyroid nodule (not recorded which). Some clones in this sample may be carry-over from other donors' samples. The sequenced material came from tumor tissue. The CDR3 loop is CASSIWNSQGRYVYTF. Written as DNA, the CDR3 is TGTGCCAGCAGTATATGGAACTCACAGGGGCGCTATGTCTACACCTTC.